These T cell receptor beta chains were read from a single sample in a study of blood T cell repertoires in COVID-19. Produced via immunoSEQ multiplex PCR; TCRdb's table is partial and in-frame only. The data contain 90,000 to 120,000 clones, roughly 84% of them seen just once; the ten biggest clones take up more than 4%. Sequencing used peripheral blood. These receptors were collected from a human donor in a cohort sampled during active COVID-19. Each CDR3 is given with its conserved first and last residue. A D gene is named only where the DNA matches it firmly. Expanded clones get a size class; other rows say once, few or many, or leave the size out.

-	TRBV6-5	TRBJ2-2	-	TGTGCCAGCAGGAAGACAGGCGCGTTGGGCGGGGAGCTGTTTTTT	CASRKTGALGGELFF
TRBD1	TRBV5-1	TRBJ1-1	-	TGCGCCAGCAGCCGACAGGGGAACACTGAAGCTTTCTTT	CASSRQGNTEAFF
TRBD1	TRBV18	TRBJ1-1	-	TGTGCCAGCTCACCGACAGGGTCCCCTGAAGCTTTCTTT	CASSPTGSPEAFF
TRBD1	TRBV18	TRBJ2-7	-	TGTGCCAGCTCACCTACTGGGGGACAGGGAAAAAGGGAGTACTTC	CASSPTGGQGKREYF
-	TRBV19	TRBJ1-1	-	TGTGCCAGTAGCACAGGGTTTCCCACTGAAGCTTTCTTT	CASSTGFPTEAFF
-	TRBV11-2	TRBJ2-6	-	TGTGCCAGCAGCTTAGAGGGACTGGTATCCAGAAAACCTGGGGCCAACGTCCTGACTTTC	CASSLEGLVSRKPGANVLTF
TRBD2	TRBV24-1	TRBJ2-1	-	TGTGCCACCAGTGATGGGAGCGGGAGTTCCTTCTTC	CATSDGSGSSFF
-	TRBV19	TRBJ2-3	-	TGTGCCAGTAGTGGAGGGGATCGGGGAAGCACAGATACGCAGTATTTT	CASSGGDRGSTDTQYF
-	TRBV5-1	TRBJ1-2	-	TGCGCCAGCAGCGTATCCGGAATTAGGGAGGGCTACACCTTC	CASSVSGIREGYTF
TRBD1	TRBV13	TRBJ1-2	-	TGTGCCAGCAGCTTAGGACAGGGGATTTATGGCTACACCTTC	CASSLGQGIYGYTF
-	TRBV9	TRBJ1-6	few	TGTGCCAGCAGCGTAGGGGGGGGCACTAATTCACCCCTCCACTTT	CASSVGGGTNSPLHF
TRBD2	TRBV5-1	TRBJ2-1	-	TGCGCCAGCAGCTTGCCCGGACTAGCGGGAGGGTCCTACAATGAGCAGTTCTTC	CASSLPGLAGGSYNEQFF
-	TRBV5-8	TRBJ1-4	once	TGTGCCAGCAGCTTGAAAGGGGCCAATGAAAAACTGTTTTTT	CASSLKGANEKLFF
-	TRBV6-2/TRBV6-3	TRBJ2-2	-	TGTGCCAGCAGCCGTCACGGGGAGCTGTTTTTT	CASSRHGELFF
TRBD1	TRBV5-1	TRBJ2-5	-	TGCGCCAGCAGATCCGGGACAGGGGGGAACCAAGAGACCCAGTACTTC	CASRSGTGGNQETQYF
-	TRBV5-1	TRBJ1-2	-	TGCGCCAGCAGCTTGAGAGAAAACTATGGCTACACCTTC	CASSLRENYGYTF
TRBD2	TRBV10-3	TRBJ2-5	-	TGTGCCACCCAGACTAGCGGAGGGGGGGAGACCCAGTACTTC	CATQTSGGGETQYF
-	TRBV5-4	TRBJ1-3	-	TGTGCCAGCAGCGCCGAAACAGGGAGTGGTGGAAACACCATATATTTT	CASSAETGSGGNTIYF
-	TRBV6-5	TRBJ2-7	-	TGTGCCAGCAGTTATACTAGTCCCGCCTACGAGCAGTACTTC	CASSYTSPAYEQYF
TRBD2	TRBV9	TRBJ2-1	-	TGTGCCAGCAGCGTAGGCGTTGGACTAGAGTTGTATGAGCAGTTCTTC	CASSVGVGLELYEQFF
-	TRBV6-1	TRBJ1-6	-	TGTGCCAGCAGTGAACAGAAATCTTCACCCCTCCACTTT	CASSEQKSSPLHF
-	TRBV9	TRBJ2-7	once	TGTGCCAGCAGCGTAGGCAGCTCCTACGAGCAGTACTTC	CASSVGSSYEQYF
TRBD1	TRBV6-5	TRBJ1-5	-	TGTGCCAGCAGTTACTCGACAGGGTCTCAGCCCCAGCATTTT	CASSYSTGSQPQHF
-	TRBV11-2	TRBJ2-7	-	TGTGCCAGTTCCGAGGACATCAGCTCCTACGAGCAGTACTTC	CASSEDISSYEQYF
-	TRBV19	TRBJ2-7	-	TGTGCCAGTAGGAAAGGCAGGGGCTACTACGAGCAGTACTTC	CASRKGRGYYEQYF
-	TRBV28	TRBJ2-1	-	TGTGCCAGCAGTTCCGGTGTGAGTGAGCAGTTCTTC	CASSSGVSEQFF
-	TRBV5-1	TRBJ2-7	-	TGCGCCAGCAGCGGGGGACAACTGAGCTCCTACGAGCAGTACTTC	CASSGGQLSSYEQYF
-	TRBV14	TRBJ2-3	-	TGTGCCAGCAGCCAGTTGTACGGAGATACGCAGTATTTT	CASSQLYGDTQYF
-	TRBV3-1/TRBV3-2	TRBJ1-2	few	TGTGCCAGCAGCCATGAGGTCTATGGCTACACCTTC	CASSHEVYGYTF
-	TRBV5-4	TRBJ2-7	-	TGTGCCAGCAGCTCGGACAGCCAGATAAGCTCCTACGAGCAGTACTTC	CASSSDSQISSYEQYF
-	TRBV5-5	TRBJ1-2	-	TGTGCCAGCAGCTTCAGGGAAGGTGGCTACACCTTC	CASSFREGGYTF
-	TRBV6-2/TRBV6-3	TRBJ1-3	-	TGTGCCAGCAGTTACTCGGGACTGACCGCCTCTGGAAACACCATATATTTT	CASSYSGLTASGNTIYF
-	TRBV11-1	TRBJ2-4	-	TGTGCCAGCAGCTTAGCCGGTTCAAGTCTAGCCAAAAACATTCAGTACTTC	CASSLAGSSLAKNIQYF
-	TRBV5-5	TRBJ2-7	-	TGTGCCAGCATCCTCTCCCAGGGGCCCTACGAGCAGTACTTC	CASILSQGPYEQYF
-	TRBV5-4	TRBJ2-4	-	TGTGCCAGCAGCAGGGGGGGAGCCAAAAACATTCAGTACTTC	CASSRGGAKNIQYF
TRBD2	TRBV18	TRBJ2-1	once	TGTGCCAGCTCACCAACCGGACTAGCGGGAGGGATTAGGAAGTTCTTC	CASSPTGLAGGIRKFF
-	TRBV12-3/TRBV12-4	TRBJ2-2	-	TGTGCCAGCAGTTTACAGAACACCGGGGAGCTGTTTTTT	CASSLQNTGELFF
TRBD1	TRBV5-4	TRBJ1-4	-	TGTGCCAGCAGCCTGGCTGGACAGGGACTTGAAAAACTGTTTTTT	CASSLAGQGLEKLFF
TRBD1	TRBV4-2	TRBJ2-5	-	TGTGCCAGCAGCCAGGGGGGGACAGGGTCGACCCAGTACTTC	CASSQGGTGSTQYF
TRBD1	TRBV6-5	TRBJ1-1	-	TGTGCCAGCAGTCCTCGGGACAGGGGGTCGGGGGAAGCTTTCTTT	CASSPRDRGSGEAFF
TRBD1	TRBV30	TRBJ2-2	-	TGTGCCTGGAGTGGACAGGGCCGGACCGGGGAGCTGTTTTTT	CAWSGQGRTGELFF
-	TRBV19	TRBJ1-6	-	TGTGCCAGTAGTGAACAATTAAATTCACCCCTCCACTTT	CASSEQLNSPLHF
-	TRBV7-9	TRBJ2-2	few	TGTGCCAGCACGGAGGTCGGGGAGCTGTTTTTT	CASTEVGELFF
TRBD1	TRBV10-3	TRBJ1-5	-	TGTGCCATCCGGGACAGGGCTCAACAGCCCCAGCATTTT	CAIRDRAQQPQHF
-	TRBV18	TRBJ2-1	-	TGTGCCAGCTCACAGGGACTTAACAATGAGCAGTTCTTC	CASSQGLNNEQFF
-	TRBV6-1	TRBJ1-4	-	TGTGCCAGCAGTGATGGGGGGGTGGGAGAAAAACTGTTTTTT	CASSDGGVGEKLFF
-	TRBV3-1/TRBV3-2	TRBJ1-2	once	TGTGCCAGCAGCCCCCGTGGCATGAACTATGGCTACACCTTC	CASSPRGMNYGYTF
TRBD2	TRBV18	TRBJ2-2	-	TGTGCCAGCTCAACCTCTAGCGGGCAATGGTCCGGGGAGCTGTTTTTT	CASSTSSGQWSGELFF
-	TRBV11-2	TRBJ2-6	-	TGTGCCAGCAGCTCCTCTGGCGGGTCTGGGGCCAACGTCCTGACTTTC	CASSSSGGSGANVLTF
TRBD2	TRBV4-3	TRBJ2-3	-	TGCGCCAGCACCGCCCGACTAAGCGGGAACACAGATACGCAGTATTTT	CASTARLSGNTDTQYF